This T cell receptor (beta chain) was sequenced in a study of T cell repertoires in cytomegalovirus infection. Across the whole study: Matching HLA type, along with CMV infection, was indicated by public TCR beta signatures. Findings and limits, study-wide: The study found HLA-C-restricted CMV-specific TCR beta clonotypes dominating the ex vivo response. People with CMV and the relevant HLA were identified by cumulative public TCR beta family frequency.

Per germline, CDR1 MDHEN and CDR2 SYDVKM. Trimming took 2 bases from V and 14 from J, leaving 14 bases between them. CDR3 length: 12 residues. This clonotype has a handful of counts. Its specificity is not known. MiXCR was run by TCRdb on the reads, yielding one entry per CDR3 protein. Seen here are approximately 490,000 distinct CDR3 sequences, over 9% observed once, and the top ten hold 9.5% to 13%. Sample: PBMCs. This receptor was identified in a human donor in good health (CMV status not recorded). Some clones in this sample may be carry-over from other donors' samples. The rearrangement uses TRBV28 and TRBJ2-3; the D gene could be TRBD1 or TRBD2 (6 bases each). CDR3 loop: CASSLGGTLRYF. For the CDR3, the DNA is TGTGCCAGCAGTTTAGGGGGGACACTCCGGTATTTT.